The text below deals with one TCR beta chain. This clonotype came up many times. Its target antigen remains unknown. No per-base quality is available; no much larger clone lies one base away. Libraries were made using PCR. Sequencing used a NextSeq 500. Bulk TCR libraries were made following a previously described method, with the TCR primers given in Table S5. Purification of total RNA was performed with the Qiagen AllPrep DNA/RNA kit. Before analysis, reads from multiple sequencing runs of the same library were pooled. The original methods were these. Only reads with exact TCR constant sequence were kept, trimmed to 150 nt, and grouped by their 12-nt molecular barcodes. Within each barcode group, reads were sub-clustered at a 15% Levenshtein threshold, and quality-weighted consensus sequences were built per RNA molecule. Non-functional sequences were excluded, and lower-count sequences lying one edit away from another sequence were also excluded. Based on fitting two negative binomial distributions, any barcode sub-cluster with under 20% of the maximum read count was discarded. The public reads were run again by TCRdb, first through fastp at Q25 and then through MiXCR, and only productive beta chains were kept. Rows with one shared CDR3 protein collapse into an entry with the most common genes and DNA. The V and J calls were determined by TCRdb, not by the authors. This sample lists some 680,000 distinct CDR3 sequences; 25% were detected once. Of the sample, 0.78% falls within the top ten clones.

Libraries of naive CD8 T cells were generated from roughly 21,000 to 960,000 sorted cells, with 10%, 30% or 50% of the purified RNA used. On a BD FACSAria II, naive CD8 T cells were FACS-sorted as CD8+CD4-CCR7+CD45RA+ and collected into RLT Plus buffer. Roughly nine TCR copies' worth of Jurkat RNA were spiked into roughly 19,000-1,000,000 naive CD8 T cell samples to test detection sensitivity. Enrichment of CD8 T cells was done with RosetteSep CD8+ T Cell Enrichment Cocktail plus Ficoll-Paque, and ACK red cell lysis came afterward. This entry comes from a study of molecular identifiers for immune sequencing clone quantification (dated by TCRdb to between 2017 and 2018). Regarding the research as a whole: For a replicate experiment, RNA from roughly 21,000 or 96,000 naive CD8 T cells was divided into five aliquots, of which four were sequenced. This methods study benchmarked molecular-identifier clustering-based TCR repertoire sequencing (MIDCIRS) and TCR RNA copy counting, using CD8 T cells to do so.

The paper's findings and limits, for the study overall: When barcode sub-clustering was left out, chimeric consensus sequences inflated TCR diversity, with chimeras reaching as high as 47%. Spiked-in Jurkat TCR RNA equal to a single cell's worth was reported to be detectable even within 1,100,000 naive CD8 T cells. Clones above 20 RNA copies held over 99% of molecules in CMV-specific effector cells but under 1% in naive cells. The sizes of highly expanded clones could end up underestimated when identical TCR molecules share a barcode. Modeling gave about 3.2 recovered TCR RNA copies per cell versus about 10 by digital PCR, implying roughly 30% capture efficiency. Naive libraries contained spiked-in Jurkat TCR RNA (around eleven copies' worth), which is not part of the donor repertoire.

The sequence was collected from a human donor in good health. Some libraries in this study had Jurkat cell RNA spiked in. The sequenced sample consisted of naive CD8+ T cells from blood, with Jurkat cell RNA spiked in. Reading the label with the study, this specimen's cell subset or site is: FACS-sorted CD8+CD4-CCR7+CD45RA+ naive T cells.

CDR3 sequence: CASSAGLLSSQETQYF. The nucleotide sequence reads as follows: TGTGCCAGCAGCGCGGGACTCCTGAGTTCCCAAGAGACCCAGTACTTC. The receptor chain draws on TRBV5-4 and TRBJ2-5; the D gene is possibly TRBD2, with 6 bases matching. As encoded in the germline V gene (reference sequence), CDR1 is SGHNT while CDR2 is YYREEE. The CDR3 measures 16 amino acids from cysteine to phenylalanine. Left in the record is the CDR3 DNA by itself, 48 bases read in frame from the first base. Cut back by 4 bases and 1 base, the V and J ends lie 17 bases apart.